This record concerns one TCR beta chain sequence. Its antigen is undetermined. The data stem from a study of cytomegalovirus exposure and HLA in healthy donors. Points from the study as a whole: Investigators reported 150 to 200 TCR beta chains as tied to cytomegalovirus. Indistinguishable V segments, including TRBV6-2 and TRBV6-3, were excluded. Later on, an analysis found that several of the most significant clusters appeared to be linked to common viral pathogens, which included parvovirus B19. Across HLA loci, a later analysis found differing TCR association rates, with DRB1 most and HLA-C fewest.

The PCR used 60 Vbeta and 13 Jbeta primers. Only in-frame clones appear in the TCRdb table, and some are missing; sequencing was by immunoSEQ multiplex PCR. The data contain 130,000 or so clones, about 79% of them singletons. Germline V gene lookup returns CDR1 MGHRA and CDR2 YSYEKL. The CDR3 contains 15 residues. Trimming cost V 8 bases and J 0 bases, with 15 bases left between them. The sequence was obtained from a woman between 18 and 29 years old in good health and CMV-seropositive. The specimen was PBMCs. The rearrangement uses TRBV4-1 and TRBJ2-3, with a tentative D call TRBD1 (5 bases). CDR3 in amino acids: CASGATFSSTDTQYF. The CDR3 DNA is TGCGCCAGCGGGGCGACGTTTTCTAGCACAGATACGCAGTATTTT.